The following is a T cell receptor (beta chain) sequence with its context. This table comes from immunoSEQ multiplex PCR, and its TCRdb copy is limited to in-frame clones, with some not included. The table includes about 84,000 clones, about 79% detected once. This entry is derived from a study of control samples from healthy donors and cancer patients. The CDR3 sequence is 15 residues long. Trimming shortened V by 4 bases and J by 5 bases, and 18 bases separated the two germline ends. Per germline, CDR1 SGHRS and CDR2 YFSETQ. This receptor was identified in a man in his 60s with head and neck cancer. The sample taken for sequencing was PBMCs. The chain carries TRBV5-1 and TRBJ1-2, with a weak D call TRBD1 (5 bases). CDR3 loop: CASSIGQGGEYGYTF. In DNA, the CDR3 is TGCGCCAGCAGCATAGGACAAGGCGGAGAATATGGCTACACCTTC.